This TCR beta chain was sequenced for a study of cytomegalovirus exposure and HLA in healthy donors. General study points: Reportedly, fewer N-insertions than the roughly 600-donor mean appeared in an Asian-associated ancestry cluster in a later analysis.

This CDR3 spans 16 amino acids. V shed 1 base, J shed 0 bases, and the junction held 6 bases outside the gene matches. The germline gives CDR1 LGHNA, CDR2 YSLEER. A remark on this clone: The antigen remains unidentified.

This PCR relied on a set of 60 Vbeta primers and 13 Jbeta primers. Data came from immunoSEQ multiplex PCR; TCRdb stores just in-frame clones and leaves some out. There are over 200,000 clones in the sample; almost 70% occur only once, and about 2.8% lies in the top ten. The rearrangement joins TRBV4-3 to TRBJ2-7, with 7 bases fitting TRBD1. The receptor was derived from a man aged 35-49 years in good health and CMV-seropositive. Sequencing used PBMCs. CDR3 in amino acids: CASSQVTSGGSYEQYF. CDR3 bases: TGCGCCAGCAGCCAAGTTACCTCAGGGGGCTCCTACGAGCAGTACTTC.